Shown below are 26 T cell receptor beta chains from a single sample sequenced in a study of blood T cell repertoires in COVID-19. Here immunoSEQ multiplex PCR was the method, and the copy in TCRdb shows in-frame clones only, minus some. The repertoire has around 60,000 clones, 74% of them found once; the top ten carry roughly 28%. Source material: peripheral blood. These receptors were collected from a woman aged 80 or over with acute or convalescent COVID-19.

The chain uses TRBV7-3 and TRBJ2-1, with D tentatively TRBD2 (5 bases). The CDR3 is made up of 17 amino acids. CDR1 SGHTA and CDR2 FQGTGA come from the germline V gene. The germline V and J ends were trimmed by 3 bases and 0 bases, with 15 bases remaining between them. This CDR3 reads CASSFRPSGTSYNEQFF. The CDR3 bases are TGTGCCAGCAGCTTCCGCCCCAGCGGAACCTCCTACAATGAGCAGTTCTTC.

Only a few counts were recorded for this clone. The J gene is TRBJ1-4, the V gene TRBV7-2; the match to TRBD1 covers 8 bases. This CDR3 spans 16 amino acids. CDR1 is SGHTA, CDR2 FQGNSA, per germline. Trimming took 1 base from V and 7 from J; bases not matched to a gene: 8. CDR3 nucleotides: TGTGCCAGCAGCTTAGTACGCCAGGGGGCCGGTGAAAAACTGTTTTTT. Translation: CASSLVRQGAGEKLFF.

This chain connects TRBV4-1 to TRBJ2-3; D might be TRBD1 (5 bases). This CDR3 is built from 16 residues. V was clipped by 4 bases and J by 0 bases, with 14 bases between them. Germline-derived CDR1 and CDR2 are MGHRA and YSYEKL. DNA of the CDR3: TGCGCCAGCAGCCCTTACAGGAGCACTAGCACAGATACGCAGTATTTT. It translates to CASSPYRSTSTDTQYF.

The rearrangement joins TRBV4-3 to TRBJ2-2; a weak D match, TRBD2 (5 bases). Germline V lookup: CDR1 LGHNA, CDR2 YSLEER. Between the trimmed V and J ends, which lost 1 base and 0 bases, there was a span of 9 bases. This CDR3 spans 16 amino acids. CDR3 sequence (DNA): TGCGCCAGCAGCCAAGCGCATAGCGCGAACACCGGGGAGCTGTTTTTT. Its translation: CASSQAHSANTGELFF.

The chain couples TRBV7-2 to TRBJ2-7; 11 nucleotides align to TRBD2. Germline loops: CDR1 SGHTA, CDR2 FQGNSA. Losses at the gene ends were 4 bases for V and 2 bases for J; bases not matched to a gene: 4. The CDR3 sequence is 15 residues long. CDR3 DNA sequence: TGTGCCAGCAGCTCCCGACTAGCGGGAACCTACGAGCAGTACTTC. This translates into CASSSRLAGTYEQYF.

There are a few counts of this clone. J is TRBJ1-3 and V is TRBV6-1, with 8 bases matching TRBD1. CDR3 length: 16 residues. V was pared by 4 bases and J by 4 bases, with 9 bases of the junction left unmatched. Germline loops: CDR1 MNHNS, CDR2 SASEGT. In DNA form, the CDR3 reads TGTGCCAGCAGTGGATTTTCAGGGGGCGCCGGAAACACCATATATTTT. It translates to CASSGFSGGAGNTIYF.

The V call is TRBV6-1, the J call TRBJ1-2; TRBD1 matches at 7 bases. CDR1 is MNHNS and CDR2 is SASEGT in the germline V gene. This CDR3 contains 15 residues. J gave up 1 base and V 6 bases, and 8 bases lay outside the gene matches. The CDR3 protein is CASSLKQGINYGYTF. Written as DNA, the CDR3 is TGTGCCAGCAGCCTTAAACAGGGGATTAACTATGGCTACACCTTC.

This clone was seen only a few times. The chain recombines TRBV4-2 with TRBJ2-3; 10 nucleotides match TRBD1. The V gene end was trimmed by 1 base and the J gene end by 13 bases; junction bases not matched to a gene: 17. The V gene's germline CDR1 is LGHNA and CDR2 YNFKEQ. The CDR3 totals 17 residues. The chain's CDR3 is CASSQVAGGQGEEIKYF. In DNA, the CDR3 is TGTGCCAGCAGCCAAGTCGCCGGAGGACAGGGGGAGGAGATAAAGTATTTT.

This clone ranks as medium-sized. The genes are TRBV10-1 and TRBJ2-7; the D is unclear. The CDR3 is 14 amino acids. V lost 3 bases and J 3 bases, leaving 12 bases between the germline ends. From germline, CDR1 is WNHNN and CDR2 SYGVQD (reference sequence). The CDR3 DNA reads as TGCGCCAGCAGTGAAACGGAGCTATGCTACGAGCAGTACTTC. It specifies CASSETELCYEQYF.

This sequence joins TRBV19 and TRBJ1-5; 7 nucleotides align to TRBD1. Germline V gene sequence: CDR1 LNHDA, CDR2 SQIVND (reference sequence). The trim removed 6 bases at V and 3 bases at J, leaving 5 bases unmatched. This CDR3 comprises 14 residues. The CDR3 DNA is TGTGCCAGTAGCGCCGACAGGGACAATCAGCCCCAGCATTTT. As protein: CASSADRDNQPQHF.

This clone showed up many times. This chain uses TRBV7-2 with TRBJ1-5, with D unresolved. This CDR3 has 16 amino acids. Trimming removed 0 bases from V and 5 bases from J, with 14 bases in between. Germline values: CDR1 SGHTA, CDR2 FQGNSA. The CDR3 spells CASSLAGPRGDQPQHF. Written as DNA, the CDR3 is TGTGCCAGCAGCTTAGCTGGGCCCCGCGGGGATCAGCCCCAGCATTTT. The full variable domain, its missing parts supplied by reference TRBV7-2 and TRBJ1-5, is GAGVSQSPSNKVTEKGKDVELRCDPISGHTALYWYRQSLGQGLEFLIYFQGNSAPDKSGLPSDRFSAERTGGSVSTLTIQRTQQEDSAVYLCASSLAGPRGDQPQHFGDGTRLSIL.

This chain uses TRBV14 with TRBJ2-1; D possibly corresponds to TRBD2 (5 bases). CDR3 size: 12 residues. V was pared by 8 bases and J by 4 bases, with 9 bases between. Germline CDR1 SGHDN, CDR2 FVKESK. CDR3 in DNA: TGTGCCAGCGGGAGAAGGTACAATGAGCAGTTCTTC. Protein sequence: CASGRRYNEQFF.

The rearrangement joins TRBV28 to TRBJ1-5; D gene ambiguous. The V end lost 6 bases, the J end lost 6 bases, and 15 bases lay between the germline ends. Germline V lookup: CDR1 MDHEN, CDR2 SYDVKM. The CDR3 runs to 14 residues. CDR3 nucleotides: TGTGCCAGCAGCCGGCATGGGGAGCCTCAGCCCCAGCATTTT. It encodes CASSRHGEPQPQHF.

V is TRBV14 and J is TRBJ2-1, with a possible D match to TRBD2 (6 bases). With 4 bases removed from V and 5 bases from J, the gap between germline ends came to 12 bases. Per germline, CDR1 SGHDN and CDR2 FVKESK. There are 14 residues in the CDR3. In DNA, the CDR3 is TGTGCCAGCAGCCCCAGGGACTTCAACAATGAGCAGTTCTTC. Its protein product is CASSPRDFNNEQFF. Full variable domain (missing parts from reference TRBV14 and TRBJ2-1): EAGVTQFPSHSVIEKGQTVTLRCDPISGHDNLYWYRRVMGKEIKFLLHFVKESKQDESGMPNNRFLAERTGGTYSTLKVQPAELEDSGVYFCASSPRDFNNEQFFGPGTRLTVL.

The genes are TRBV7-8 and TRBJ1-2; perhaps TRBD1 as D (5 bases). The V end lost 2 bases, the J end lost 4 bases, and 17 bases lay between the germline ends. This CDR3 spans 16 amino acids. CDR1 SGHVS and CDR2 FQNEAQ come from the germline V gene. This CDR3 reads CASSLSSTAGLYGYTF. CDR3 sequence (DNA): TGTGCCAGCAGCTTAAGTAGTACGGCAGGGCTCTATGGCTACACCTTC. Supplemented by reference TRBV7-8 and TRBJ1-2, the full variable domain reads GAGVSQSPRYKVAKRGQDVALRCDPISGHVSLFWYQQALGQGPEFLTYFQNEAQLDKSGLPSDRFFAERPEGSVSTLKIQRTQQEDSAVYLCASSLSSTAGLYGYTFGSGTRLTVV.

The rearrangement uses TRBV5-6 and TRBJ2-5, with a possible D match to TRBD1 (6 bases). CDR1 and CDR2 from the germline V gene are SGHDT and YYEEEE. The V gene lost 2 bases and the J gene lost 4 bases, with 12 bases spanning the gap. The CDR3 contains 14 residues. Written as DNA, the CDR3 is TGTGCCAGCAGCTTATTACAGGGCTTAGAGACCCAGTACTTC. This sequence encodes CASSLLQGLETQYF.

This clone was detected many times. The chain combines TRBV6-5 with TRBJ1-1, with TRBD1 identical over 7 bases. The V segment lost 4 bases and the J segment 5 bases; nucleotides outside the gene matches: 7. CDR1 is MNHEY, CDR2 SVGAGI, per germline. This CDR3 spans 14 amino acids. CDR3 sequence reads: CASSFDRVRTEAFF. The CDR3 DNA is TGTGCCAGCAGTTTCGACAGGGTCCGGACTGAAGCTTTCTTT.

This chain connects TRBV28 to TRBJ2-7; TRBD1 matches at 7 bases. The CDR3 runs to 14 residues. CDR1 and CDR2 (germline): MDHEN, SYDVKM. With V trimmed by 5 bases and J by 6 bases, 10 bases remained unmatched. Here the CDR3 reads CASSLRGNPSEQYF. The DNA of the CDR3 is TGTGCCAGCAGTCTCAGGGGGAACCCCTCCGAGCAGTACTTC.

The CDR3: CASSSAAGGGNEQFF. For the CDR3, the DNA is TGTGCCAGTAGTAGCGCCGCCGGGGGGGGGAATGAGCAGTTCTTC. The chain has TRBV19 and TRBJ2-1; TRBD2 matches 8 bases. The CDR3 has 15 amino acids. Germline V CDR1 and CDR2: LNHDA, SQIVND (reference sequence). J was trimmed by 7 bases and V by 4 bases; bases with no gene match: 9. Full variable domain (rest looked up from reference TRBV19 and TRBJ2-1): DGGITQSPKYLFRKEGQNVTLSCEQNLNHDAMYWYRQDPGQGLRLIYYSQIVNDFQKGDIAEGYSVSREKKESFPLTVTSAQKNPTAFYLCASSSAAGGGNEQFFGPGTRLTVL.

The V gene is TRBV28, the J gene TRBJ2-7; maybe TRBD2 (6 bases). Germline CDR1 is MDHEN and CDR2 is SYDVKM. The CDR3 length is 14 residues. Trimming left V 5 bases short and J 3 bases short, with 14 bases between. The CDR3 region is CASSKFLEGYEQYF. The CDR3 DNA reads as TGTGCCAGCAGTAAATTCCTGGAGGGCTACGAGCAGTACTTC. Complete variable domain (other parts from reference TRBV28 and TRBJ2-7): DVKVTQSSRYLVKRTGEKVFLECVQDMDHENMFWYRQDPGLGLRLIYFSYDVKMKEKGDIPEGYSVSREKKERFSLILESASTNQTSMYLCASSKFLEGYEQYFGPGTRLTVT.

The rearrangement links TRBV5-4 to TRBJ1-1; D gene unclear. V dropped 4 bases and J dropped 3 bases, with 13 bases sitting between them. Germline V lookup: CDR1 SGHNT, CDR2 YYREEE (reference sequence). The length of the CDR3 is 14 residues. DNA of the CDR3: TGTGCCAGCAGCCCCCTCACCCCAGACACTGAAGCTTTCTTT. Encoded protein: CASSPLTPDTEAFF. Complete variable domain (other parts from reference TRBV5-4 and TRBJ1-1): ETGVTQSPTHLIKTRGQQVTLRCSSQSGHNTVSWYQQALGQGPQFIFQYYREEENGRGNFPPRFSGLQFPNYSSELNVNALELDDSALYLCASSPLTPDTEAFFGQGTRLTVV.

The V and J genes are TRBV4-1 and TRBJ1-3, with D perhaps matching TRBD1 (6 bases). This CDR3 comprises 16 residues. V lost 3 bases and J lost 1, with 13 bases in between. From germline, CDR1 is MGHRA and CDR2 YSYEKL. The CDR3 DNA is TGCGCCAGCAGCCAGGGAGGGGGGGTTTCTGGAAACACCATATATTTT. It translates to CASSQGGGVSGNTIYF.

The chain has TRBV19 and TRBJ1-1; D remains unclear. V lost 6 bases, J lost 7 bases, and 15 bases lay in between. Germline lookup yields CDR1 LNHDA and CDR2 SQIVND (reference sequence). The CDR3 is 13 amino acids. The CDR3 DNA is TGTGCCAGTAGACTCACTAATCAGAATGAAGCTTTCTTT. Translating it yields CASRLTNQNEAFF. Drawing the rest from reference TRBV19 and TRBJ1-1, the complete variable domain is DGGITQSPKYLFRKEGQNVTLSCEQNLNHDAMYWYRQDPGQGLRLIYYSQIVNDFQKGDIAEGYSVSREKKESFPLTVTSAQKNPTAFYLCASRLTNQNEAFFGQGTRLTVV.

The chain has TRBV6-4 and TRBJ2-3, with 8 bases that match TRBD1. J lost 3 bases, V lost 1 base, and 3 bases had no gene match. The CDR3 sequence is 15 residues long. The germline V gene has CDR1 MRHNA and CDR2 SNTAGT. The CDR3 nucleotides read TGTGCCAGCAGTGACTGCAGGGGGCCAACAGATACGCAGTATTTT. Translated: CASSDCRGPTDTQYF.

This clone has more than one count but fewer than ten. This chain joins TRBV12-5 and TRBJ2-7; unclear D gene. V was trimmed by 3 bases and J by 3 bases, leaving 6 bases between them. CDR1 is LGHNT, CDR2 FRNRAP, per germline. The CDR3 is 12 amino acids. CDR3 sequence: CASGLSVYEQYF. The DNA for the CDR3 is TGTGCTAGTGGTTTATCAGTCTACGAGCAGTACTTC.

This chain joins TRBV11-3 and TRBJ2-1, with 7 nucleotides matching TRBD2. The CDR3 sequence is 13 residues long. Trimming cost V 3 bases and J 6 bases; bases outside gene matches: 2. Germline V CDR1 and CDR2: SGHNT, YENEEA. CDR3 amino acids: CASSFGRGNEQFF. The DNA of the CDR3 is TGTGCCAGCAGCTTTGGGAGGGGCAATGAGCAGTTCTTC.